The 22 T cell receptor beta chains given below trace back to one sample, sequenced in a study of metastatic and nonmetastatic thyroid tumors. TCRdb re-called clones from the PCR reads using MiXCR. The top ten clones hold 6.5% to 8% of a sample with 30,000 or so clones, around a fifth of them seen once. Each patient came to thyroid surgery without any prior treatment (of any kind). The specimen was blood. The source is a female donor with papillary thyroid cancer or a benign thyroid nodule (not recorded which). Some clones in this sample may be carry-over from other donors' samples.

V usage is TRBV7-9 and J usage is TRBJ2-7; D unresolved. The V gene's germline CDR1 is SEHNR and CDR2 FQNEAQ (reference sequence). The CDR3 runs 14 residues. Between the trimmed V and J ends, which lost 7 bases and 5 bases, there was a span of 18 bases. In nucleotides, the CDR3 is TGTGCCAGCACAACCCCCGGGCTTGCTAACGAGCAGTACTTC. Translating it yields CASTTPGLANEQYF. Drawing the rest from reference TRBV7-9 and TRBJ2-7, the complete variable domain is DTGVSQNPRHKITKRGQNVTFRCDPISEHNRLYWYRQTLGQGPEFLTYFQNEAQLEKSRLLSDRFSAERPKGSFSTLEIQRTEQGDSAMYLCASTTPGLANEQYFGPGTRLTVT.

This clone was recorded at least ten times. The CDR3 bases are TGTGCCAGCAGCCAAGAGCTATCGACAGCGAACACTGAAGCTTTCTTT. This gives the protein CASSQELSTANTEAFF. The genes are TRBV4-2 and TRBJ1-1; perhaps TRBD1 as D (5 bases). The CDR3 sequence is 16 residues long. The germline CDR1 and CDR2 sequences are LGHNA and YNFKEQ. The V end was cut by 0 bases, the J end by 1 base, with 12 bases between.

This clone was counted a single time. J is TRBJ1-2 and V is TRBV5-1; a possible D gene is TRBD1 (6 bases). The germline V gene encodes CDR1 SGHRS and CDR2 YFSETQ. Deletions cut 0 bases from V and 5 bases from J, with 14 bases between. This CDR3 has 15 residues. The CDR3 coding sequence is TGCGCCAGCAGCTTGGGAGGGACAAGCCCTTATGGCTACACCTTC. This gives the protein CASSLGGTSPYGYTF.

This clone has a count of ten or more. The chain recombines TRBV18 with TRBJ1-1; 7 positions agree with TRBD1. CDR1 and CDR2 (germline): KGHSH, LQKENI. The CDR3 totals 16 residues. Trimming cost V 5 bases and J 0 bases; bases outside gene matches: 9. The DNA of the CDR3 is TGTGCCAGCTCAATTAGACAGGGAGGAGTGAACACTGAAGCTTTCTTT. This translates into CASSIRQGGVNTEAFF. Full variable domain (missing parts from reference TRBV18 and TRBJ1-1): NAGVMQNPRHLVRRRGQEARLRCSPMKGHSHVYWYRQLPEEGLKFMVYLQKENIIDESGMPKERFSAEFPKEGPSILRIQQVVRGDSAAYFCASSIRQGGVNTEAFFGQGTRLTVV.

This clone was picked up many times. The chain employs TRBV9 and TRBJ2-5, with 7 bases aligning to TRBD1. This CDR3 comprises 15 residues. The V and J ends lost 7 bases and 5 bases, in that order; junction bases with no gene match: 14. Germline loops: CDR1 SGDLS, CDR2 YYNGEE. The CDR3 sequence is CASGRVGGESETQYF. CDR3 sequence (DNA): TGTGCCAGCGGGCGGGTAGGGGGCGAGTCGGAGACCCAGTACTTC. The full variable domain, rest sourced from reference TRBV9 and TRBJ2-5, is DSGVTQTPKHLITATGQRVTLRCSPRSGDLSVYWYQQSLDQGLQFLIQYYNGEERAKGNILERFSAQQFPDLHSELNLSSLELGDSALYFCASGRVGGESETQYFGPGTRLLVL.

This clone came up many times. The V and J genes are TRBV5-6 and TRBJ2-1; no definite D call. V was cut by 0 bases and J by 7 bases, with 11 bases left in between. The CDR3 is 14 residues long. Germline V gene sequence: CDR1 SGHDT, CDR2 YYEEEE. This chain's CDR3 is CASSLALVLNEQFF. DNA of the CDR3: TGTGCCAGCAGCTTGGCCCTCGTGTTAAATGAGCAGTTCTTC. Full variable domain (rest looked up from reference TRBV5-6 and TRBJ2-1): DAGVTQSPTHLIKTRGQQVTLRCSPKSGHDTVSWYQQALGQGPQFIFQYYEEEERQRGNFPDRFSGHQFPNYSSELNVNALLLGDSALYLCASSLALVLNEQFFGPGTRLTVL.

In its sample, this clone ranks as medium-sized. The rearrangement uses TRBV6-1 and TRBJ2-3; D possibly corresponds to TRBD2 (7 bases). Trimming pared 3 bases from V and 0 bases from J, leaving 13 bases between. From germline, CDR1 is MNHNS and CDR2 SASEGT. The CDR3 has 16 residues. CDR3 sequence (DNA): TGTGCCAGCAGTGAGGTTTCGGGGGGCAGCACAGATACGCAGTATTTT. Translation: CASSEVSGGSTDTQYF.

This clone was recorded at least ten times. The gene calls are TRBV10-1 and TRBJ1-6; D may be TRBD1 (6 bases). V was cut by 3 bases and J by 7 bases, with 13 bases left in between. The CDR3 has 15 residues. Germline CDR1 reads WNHNN; CDR2 reads SYGVQD (reference sequence). The CDR3 region is CASSDGGSRNSPLHF. CDR3 nucleotide sequence: TGCGCCAGCAGTGATGGGGGCTCGAGGAATTCACCCCTCCACTTT.

There are many counts of this clone. A much larger clone sits a single nucleotide away, making a read error possible. CDR3 residues: CASSGLNTEAFF. In nucleotides, the CDR3 is TGTGCCAGCAGCGGATTGAACACTGAAGCTTTCTTT. V usage is TRBV5-4 and J usage is TRBJ1-1; D gene unclear. The CDR3 has 12 residues. Trimming left V 4 bases short and J 0 bases short, with 4 bases between. Germline assignment: CDR1 SGHNT and CDR2 YYREEE (reference sequence).

The chain carries TRBV28 and TRBJ2-7; 10 bases map to TRBD1. The V gene's germline CDR1 is MDHEN and CDR2 SYDVKM. Trimming removed 2 bases from V and 5 bases from J; junction bases left unmatched: 6. The CDR3 covers 15 residues. CDR3 protein: CASSLVRTGGDEQYF. In nucleotides, the CDR3 is TGTGCCAGCAGTTTAGTAAGGACAGGGGGAGACGAGCAGTACTTC.

This clone was seen at least ten times. The chain combines TRBV19 with TRBJ2-5; D ambiguous. V shed 1 base and J shed 2 bases, with 14 bases lying between them. Germline CDR1 and CDR2: LNHDA and SQIVND (reference sequence). The CDR3 length is 16 residues. The CDR3 spells CASSIVSGSGQETQYF. Written as DNA, the CDR3 is TGTGCCAGTAGTATAGTATCTGGGTCTGGGCAAGAGACCCAGTACTTC.

This clone was seen ten or more times. V and J are TRBV20-1 and TRBJ1-6, with D possibly TRBD1 on 5 matching bases. Germline loops: CDR1 DFQATT, CDR2 SNEGSKA (reference sequence). The CDR3 runs 13 residues. Trimming shortened V by 3 bases and J by 3 bases, and 6 bases separated the two germline ends. As DNA, the CDR3 is TGCAGTGCTAGCAGGGACTATAATTCACCCCTCCACTTT. Translation: CSASRDYNSPLHF.

This clone was recorded at least ten times. The V gene is TRBV3-1, the J gene TRBJ2-7; 9 bases map to TRBD2. Germline trimming cut 4 bases from V and 2 bases from J; bases unmatched to any gene: 6. Germline CDR1 reads LGHDT; CDR2 reads YNNKEL (reference sequence). The CDR3 spans 15 residues. CDR3 amino acids: CASSLSGSPTYEQYF. CDR3 DNA sequence: TGTGCCAGCAGCCTTAGCGGGAGTCCCACCTACGAGCAGTACTTC.

This clone was seen many times. The rearrangement links TRBV6-2 or TRBV6-3 to TRBJ2-7, with TRBD2 matching 11 bases. The CDR3 loop spans 14 amino acids. Germline CDR1 MNHEY, CDR2 SVGEGT. V lost 6 bases to trimming and J lost 3 bases; unmatched junction nucleotides: 4. CDR3 DNA: TGTGCCAGCAGACTAGCGGGAGTTGGCTACGAGCAGTACTTC. This sequence encodes CASRLAGVGYEQYF.

This clone was recorded at least ten times. The chain has TRBV6-1 and TRBJ2-3; D perhaps matches TRBD1 (5 bases). The germline CDR1 and CDR2 sequences are MNHNS and SASEGT. The germline V and J ends were trimmed by 4 bases and 5 bases, with 13 bases remaining between them. The CDR3 length is 14 residues. CDR3 protein: CASSVGQGIDTQYF. CDR3 DNA sequence: TGTGCCAGCAGTGTCGGGCAGGGAATAGATACGCAGTATTTT.

This clone was found many times. This chain connects TRBV11-1 to TRBJ2-7; the match to TRBD2 covers 8 bases. CDR1 is SGHAT and CDR2 is FQDESV in the germline V gene (reference sequence). After removal of 0 bases from V and 0 bases from J, the junction contained 10 bases not matched to a gene. CDR3 length: 18 residues. CDR3: CASSLAGSGDFDSYEQYF. As DNA, the CDR3 is TGTGCCAGCAGCTTAGCTGGTAGCGGGGACTTCGACTCCTACGAGCAGTACTTC.

This clone is deemed medium-sized. The chain joins TRBV11-3 to TRBJ2-2; 8 bases are a match to TRBD1. This CDR3 region has 15 residues. Germline trimming cut 2 bases from V and 4 bases from J; bases unmatched to any gene: 3. Germline values: CDR1 SGHNT, CDR2 YENEEA. CDR3 nucleotides: TGTGCCAGCAGCTTACGACAGGGGCGCACCGGGGAGCTGTTTTTT. Residues: CASSLRQGRTGELFF. Drawing the rest from reference TRBV11-3 and TRBJ2-2, the complete variable domain is EAGVVQSPRYKIIEKKQPVAFWCNPISGHNTLYWYLQNLGQGPELLIRYENEEAVDDSQLPKDRFSAERLKGVDSTLKIQPAELGDSAVYLCASSLRQGRTGELFFGEGSRLTVL.

This clone was detected a few times. The chain joins TRBV6-5 to TRBJ2-7; D remains unclear. Trimming removed 2 bases at V and 2 bases at J, with 10 bases between. The germline V gene encodes CDR1 MNHEY and CDR2 SVGAGI. The CDR3 is made up of 14 amino acids. The CDR3 protein is CASSYSSRAYEQYF. The CDR3, as DNA: TGTGCCAGCAGTTACAGTTCCCGAGCCTACGAGCAGTACTTC.

This clone has ten or more counts. In DNA form, the CDR3 reads TGTGCCAGCAGTGAGAGACAGGGACGCGGAAACACCATATATTTT. Its protein is CASSERQGRGNTIYF. The chain has TRBV2 and TRBJ1-3; 7 bases are a match to TRBD1. The CDR3 consists of 15 residues. The germline V gene has CDR1 SNHLY and CDR2 FYNNEI. V shed 3 bases and J 4 bases; nucleotides not matched to a gene: 6.

By sample share, this clone is medium-sized. The V gene is TRBV6-1, the J gene TRBJ2-5; D is perhaps TRBD2 (6 bases). V lost 11 bases, J lost 5 bases, and 24 bases lay in between. The germline gives CDR1 MNHNS, CDR2 SASEGT. This CDR3 is 15 amino acids long. Here the CDR3 DNA reads TGTGCCGCTACCGCCGGGACTGGCTATTGGGAGACCCAGTACTTC. This encodes CAATAGTGYWETQYF.

The table lists this clone with many counts. This chain uses TRBV12-3 or TRBV12-4 with TRBJ2-2; the D is unclear. The V and J ends lost 3 bases and 10 bases respectively, with 3 bases between them. This CDR3 is 10 amino acids long. DNA of the CDR3: TGTGCCAGCAGTTTTGAGGAGCTGTTTTTT. This sequence encodes CASSFEELFF.

This clone has ten or more counts. The DNA for the CDR3 is TGTGCCAGCAGCCAGGACAGGGCCCTGGGGACTGAAGCTTTCTTT. It translates to CASSQDRALGTEAFF. The rearrangement links TRBV7-6 to TRBJ1-1, with 8 nucleotides matching TRBD1. The CDR3 is 15 amino acids. With 5 bases clipped from V and 5 bases from J, the junction kept 10 bases outside the gene matches. Per germline, CDR1 SGHVS and CDR2 FNYEAQ.